These T cell receptor beta chains were read from a single sample in a study of beta chain features in type 1 diabetes. The data were produced by immunoSEQ multiplex PCR, yet TCRdb's version contains in-frame clones alone and is incomplete. This table holds roughly 290,000 clones, around 7.8% found once. Material for sequencing was central memory CD4+ T cells from blood. The receptors were sampled from a woman between 18 and 29 years old in good health. The CDR3 runs from the conserved cysteine through the conserved F or W.

v_gene	CDR3aa
TRBV6-1	CASSEGGTNYGYTF
TRBV5-8	CASSLEGQGNSPLHF
TRBV11-3	CASSPEPGSRETQYF
TRBV7-8	CASSSRLTSGDTQYF
TRBV11-2	CASSSTSGFGAPLHF
TRBV2	CASSDSLTDTQYF
TRBV29-1	CSVAGGGATNEKLFF
TRBV4-2	CASSQERTGGPGEQFF
TRBV29-1	CSCGQGRAEAFF
TRBV5-1	CASSLVAVHNSPLHF
TRBV19	CASSIRGRQDTQYF
TRBV5-1	CASSLAGVAEAFF
TRBV19	CATARDASNQPQHF
TRBV7-2	CASSLVGGSDNTQYF
TRBV7-2	CASSLVSEGNQPQHF
TRBV29-1	CSVRARGELDEQYF
TRBV15	CATSRDRGQGYEQYF
TRBV28	CASSPLDRDPGELFF
TRBV25-1	CASSALAGSYNEQFF
TRBV10-3	CAISEPLAGARYEQYF
TRBV7-9	CASRRGQGDTEAFF
TRBV7-9	CATMSELAAVNTDTQYF
TRBV10-3	CAIRERQGDTEAFF
TRBV6-1	CASRRDGGSDTQYF
TRBV5-1	CASSAGTGYNEKLFF
TRBV4-1	CASSQESEGWNTEAFF
TRBV4-2	CASSQGGTGGWNEQFF
TRBV28	CASSLWTEAFF
TRBV30	CAWSLGFNQPQHF
TRBV5-8	CASSDSTSETQYF
TRBV30	CARTGRSGNTIYF
TRBV15	CATSRDSVGNTEAFF
TRBV28	CASSSIRGLSEKLFF
TRBV7-2	CASSLNQLMKTEAFF
TRBV4-2	CASSQETGVADTQYF
TRBV7-2	CASSLVAGGLQETQYF
TRBV19	CASSQDRGLEKLFF
TRBV5-1	CASSLATSPSTDTQYF
TRBV5-1	CASSFQGSEETQYF
TRBV9	CASSVRVGADEQFF
TRBV28	CASSSMWFGAFF
TRBV7-8	CASSRLGNEQFF
TRBV7-6	CASSSAIREDSEKLFF
TRBV7-2	CASSHMTGGGTEAFF
TRBV15	CATSPVGDSPLHF
TRBV2	CASSEVLAGAGTDTQYF